A selection of T cell receptor beta chains follows, all from one sample in a study of blood T cells in healthy people across ages. TCRdb analysed the 5' RACE reads with MiXCR anew, one entry per CDR3 protein. The data contain fewer than 1.5 million distinct CDR3 sequences, approximately 40% of them singletons. The material sequenced was blood. The source of these receptors is a woman under 30 in good health. CDR3s include the opening cysteine and the closing phenylalanine or tryptophan. D genes are given only for firm matches. Rows give clone size only sometimes, using once, few, many, or a class for an expanded clone.

d_call | clone_size | j_call | v_call | cdr3_aa | cdr3_nt
TRBD2 | NA | TRBJ2-1 | TRBV6-1 | CACATSVSYNEQFF | TGTGCCTGCGCGACTAGCGTGTCCTACAATGAGCAGTTCTTC
NA | NA | TRBJ2-4 | TRBV12-3/TRBV12-4 | CASSIKTGAGEQYF | TGTGCCAGCAGTATCAAAACCGGGGCTGGGGAGCAGTACTTC
NA | few | TRBJ2-3 | TRBV7-9 | CASSLGAGEFADTQYF | TGTGCCAGCAGCTTAGGTGCTGGGGAGTTCGCAGATACGCAGTATTTT
NA | many | TRBJ1-1 | TRBV7-3 | CASSHSGDTEAFF | TGTGCCAGCAGCCACTCAGGGGACACTGAAGCTTTCTTT
NA | NA | TRBJ2-5 | TRBV25-1 | CASSELYETQYF | TGTGCCAGCAGTGAACTTTACGAGACCCAGTACTTC
NA | NA | TRBJ2-2 | TRBV6-2/TRBV6-3 | CASSWNTNTGELFF | TGTGCCAGCAGTTGGAATACGAACACCGGGGAGCTGTTTTTT
TRBD2 | many | TRBJ2-3 | TRBV11-2 | CASTLGVAGSKDTQYF | TGTGCCAGCACCCTCGGGGTAGCGGGATCAAAAGATACGCAGTATTTT
NA | once | TRBJ2-7 | TRBV7-9 | CASSLKIDGPYEQYF | TGTGCCAGCAGCTTAAAGATCGACGGCCCCTACGAGCAGTACTTC
TRBD1 | few | TRBJ1-1 | TRBV5-1 | CASSEKDGTGGWRTEAFF | TGCGCCAGCAGCGAGAAGGACGGGACAGGGGGATGGAGGACTGAAGCTTTCTTT
TRBD2 | few | TRBJ2-3 | TRBV7-2 | CASSIGGTSGGVTDTQYF | TGTGCCAGCAGCATAGGCGGGACTAGCGGGGGGGTCACAGATACGCAGTATTTT
NA | few | TRBJ2-7 | TRBV4-1 | CASSQDRVGGTASYEQYF | TGCGCCAGCAGCCAAGACCGGGTAGGAGGGACTGCCTCCTACGAGCAGTACTTC
NA | NA | TRBJ1-2 | TRBV20-1 | CSAGADYGYTF | TGCAGCGCAGGGGCTGATTATGGCTACACCTTC
NA | NA | TRBJ2-7 | TRBV5-1 | CASSSDTGRDEQYF | TGCGCCAGCAGCTCGGATACTGGCCGGGACGAGCAGTACTTC
NA | few | TRBJ1-1 | TRBV12-3/TRBV12-4 | CASSSRDSRTFF | TGTGCCAGCAGTTCCCGGGACTCTCGGACTTTCTTT
NA | few | TRBJ1-1 | TRBV7-9 | CASTTGHLMNTEAFF | TGTGCCAGCACCACGGGACACTTAATGAACACTGAAGCTTTCTTT
NA | NA | TRBJ2-7 | TRBV6-1 | CASIIGGEQYF | TGTGCCAGCATAATCGGGGGTGAGCAGTACTTC
NA | NA | TRBJ2-1 | TRBV20-1 | CSARDPPGGQSYNEQFF | TGCAGTGCTAGAGACCCCCCCGGCGGGCAATCCTACAATGAGCAGTTCTTC
NA | few | TRBJ2-5 | TRBV15 | CATSPLWLEQETQYF | TGTGCCACCAGCCCTCTTTGGCTAGAGCAAGAGACCCAGTACTTC
NA | many | TRBJ2-6 | TRBV5-1 | CASSPKGSGANVLTF | TGCGCCAGCAGCCCCAAGGGATCTGGGGCCAACGTCCTGACTTTC
NA | NA | TRBJ2-7 | TRBV29-1 | CSVESRDYEQYF | TGCAGCGTTGAATCCAGGGACTACGAGCAGTACTTC
NA | few | TRBJ2-1 | TRBV12-3/TRBV12-4 | CASSFNEGEQFF | TGTGCCAGCAGTTTTAACGAGGGCGAGCAGTTCTTC
TRBD2 | NA | TRBJ2-3 | TRBV18 | CASSPAFQRDTDTQYF | TGTGCCAGCTCACCTGCTTTTCAGCGGGACACAGATACGCAGTATTTT
TRBD1 | NA | TRBJ1-2 | TRBV5-1 | CASSPGGRDSYRLYGYTF | TGCGCCAGCAGCCCTGGCGGTCGGGACAGCTATAGGTTGTACGGCTACACCTTC
NA | few | TRBJ1-2 | TRBV3-1 | CASSHHTGFNGYTF | TGTGCCAGCAGCCATCACACAGGGTTCAATGGCTACACCTTC
TRBD2 | few | TRBJ2-4 | TRBV20-1 | CSARGGLGGNIQYF | TGCAGTGCTAGGGGGGGACTAGGTGGGAACATTCAGTACTTC
TRBD1 | NA | TRBJ1-2 | TRBV5-1 | CASSLEGQGNTF | TGCGCCAGCAGCTTGGAAGGACAGGGCAACACCTTC
TRBD2 | NA | TRBJ2-1 | TRBV20-1 | CSARVSSGRAFGEQFF | TGCAGTGCTAGAGTGTCCAGCGGGAGGGCCTTCGGTGAGCAGTTCTTC
NA | NA | TRBJ1-1 | TRBV2 | CASSEKGTRGATEAFF | TGTGCCAGCAGTGAAAAAGGGACGAGGGGTGCCACTGAAGCTTTCTTT
NA | NA | TRBJ1-6 | TRBV27 | CASSLEGQDFSPLHF | TGTGCCAGCAGTCTCGAGGGACAAGACTTTTCACCCCTCCACTTT
NA | NA | TRBJ2-2 | TRBV11-2 | CASSLMDSNTGELFF | TGTGCCAGCAGCTTGATGGACTCAAACACCGGGGAGCTGTTTTTT
TRBD1 | many | TRBJ2-5 | TRBV4-1 | CASSQRQGETQYF | TGCGCCAGCAGCCAAAGACAGGGGGAGACCCAGTACTTC
NA | NA | TRBJ2-7 | TRBV5-1 | CASSLDGGSAYEQYF | TGCGCCAGCAGCTTGGACGGGGGTTCAGCCTACGAGCAGTACTTC
TRBD2 | NA | TRBJ2-2 | TRBV20-1 | CSARDLLAGGSGELFF | TGCAGTGCTAGAGATCTGCTAGCGGGAGGTTCCGGGGAGCTGTTTTTT
TRBD2 | NA | TRBJ2-1 | TRBV20-1 | CSPLASGGRVGEQFF | TGCAGTCCTCTCGCTAGCGGAGGGCGGGTAGGGGAGCAGTTCTTC
NA | NA | TRBJ2-1 | TRBV5-5 | CASSLAGGLGGNEQFF | TGTGCCAGCAGCTTGGCTGGCGGACTGGGGGGAAATGAGCAGTTCTTC
NA | NA | TRBJ2-2 | TRBV4-2 | CASSQVQLGSGELFF | TGTGCCAGCAGCCAAGTTCAATTGGGGTCGGGGGAGCTGTTTTTT
TRBD2 | NA | TRBJ2-1 | TRBV30 | CAWSGGLDDEQFF | TGTGCCTGGAGTGGGGGACTAGATGATGAGCAGTTCTTC